These 6 T cell receptor beta chains share one sample of origin, sequenced in a study of cytomegalovirus exposure and HLA in healthy donors. TCRdb's table, derived via immunoSEQ multiplex PCR, lists solely in-frame clones and lacks some. The sample lists some 200,000 clones, around nine tenths occurring once. Sequencing used PBMCs. Receptors originate from a young man in good health and CMV-seropositive.

This rearrangement joins TRBV5-1 to TRBJ2-5, with 11 bases identical to TRBD2. Trimming cost V 0 bases and J 4 bases; bases outside gene matches: 5. The CDR3 length is 16 residues. Per the germline V gene, CDR1 is SGHRS and CDR2 is YFSETQ. The CDR3 spells CASSLALAGESETQYF. In DNA form, the CDR3 reads TGCGCCAGCAGCTTGGCACTAGCGGGGGAGTCAGAGACCCAGTACTTC.

The gene calls are TRBV11-3 and TRBJ2-6; 8 bases align to TRBD1. CDR3 length: 15 amino acids. The V gene's germline CDR1 is SGHNT and CDR2 YENEEA. V was clipped by 2 bases and J by 4 bases; unmatched bases: 1. The CDR3 protein is CASSLQGAGANVLTF. The DNA of the CDR3 is TGTGCCAGCAGCTTACAGGGGGCGGGGGCCAACGTCCTGACTTTC. The full variable domain, in which reference TRBV11-3 and TRBJ2-6 provide the parts outside the CDR3, is EAGVVQSPRYKIIEKKQPVAFWCNPISGHNTLYWYLQNLGQGPELLIRYENEEAVDDSQLPKDRFSAERLKGVDSTLKIQPAELGDSAVYLCASSLQGAGANVLTFGAGSRLTVL.

The rearrangement uses TRBV7-9 and TRBJ1-2; no clear D gene. The CDR3 consists of 14 residues. V lost 6 bases, J lost 1 base, and 12 bases lay in between. Germline assignment: CDR1 SEHNR and CDR2 FQNEAQ (reference sequence). Written as DNA, the CDR3 is TGTGCCAGCAGTGTACCACAAATTAACTATGGCTACACCTTC. Protein: CASSVPQINYGYTF.

The chain is built from TRBV6-1 and TRBJ2-7; D may match TRBD1 or TRBD2 (6 bases each). Germline CDR1 and CDR2: MNHNS and SASEGT. The V end was cut by 0 bases, the J end by 7 bases, with 28 bases between. The CDR3 is 19 amino acids. The CDR3 protein is CASSEAVKGGGSLVKEQYF. The CDR3 region has the DNA TGTGCCAGCAGTGAAGCGGTAAAGGGGGGCGGATCTCTTGTTAAGGAGCAGTACTTC.

This clone has just a few counts. The J gene is TRBJ2-1, the V gene TRBV19; TRBD2 agrees at 8 bases. The CDR3 consists of 17 residues. Germline-derived CDR1 and CDR2 are LNHDA and SQIVND (reference sequence). V was pared by 0 bases and J by 7 bases, with 11 bases of the junction left unmatched. In DNA form, the CDR3 reads TGTGCCAGTAGTATAGACCGCTTGCGGGGGGCTGGGAATGAGCAGTTCTTC. It yields the protein CASSIDRLRGAGNEQFF.

The chain carries TRBV7-9 and TRBJ2-1; TRBD1 aligns across 9 bases. CDR1 and CDR2 from the germline V gene are SEHNR and FQNEAQ (reference sequence). The CDR3 covers 17 residues. Trimming at V came to 5 bases and at J to 7 bases, leaving 15 bases not matched to a gene. In DNA, the CDR3 is TGTGCCAGCAGCACGGGAGTAGGGACAGGGTCTAGGAATGAGCAGTTCTTC. Translation gives CASSTGVGTGSRNEQFF. Filled out from reference TRBV7-9 and TRBJ2-1, the complete variable domain reads DTGVSQNPRHKITKRGQNVTFRCDPISEHNRLYWYRQTLGQGPEFLTYFQNEAQLEKSRLLSDRFSAERPKGSFSTLEIQRTEQGDSAMYLCASSTGVGTGSRNEQFFGPGTRLTVL.